This TCR beta chain appears in the sequencing data of a study of cytotoxic CD8 clonotypes in ibrutinib-treated CLL. Findings of the study overall: Different sampling times were used for sustained-remission and progressing patients.

This CDR3 region has 16 residues. Germline V lookup: CDR1 SGDLS, CDR2 YYNGEE. With V trimmed by 0 bases and J by 4 bases, 6 bases remained unmatched. This clone has a single count. Antigen specificity is unknown. Produced via immunoSEQ multiplex PCR; TCRdb's table is partial and in-frame only. In the table there are about 140,000 clones, around 77% of which are singletons. Sequenced material: PBMCs, taken after 12 months of ibrutinib treatment. The chain employs TRBV9 and TRBJ2-5, with 10 positions matching TRBD2. This receptor was obtained from a human donor with chronic lymphocytic leukemia. CDR3 in amino acids: CASSVVPAGGRETQYF. As DNA, the CDR3 is TGTGCCAGCAGCGTAGTTCCAGCGGGAGGGCGAGAGACCCAGTACTTC.